A selection of T cell receptor beta chains follows, all from one sample in a study of shared clonotypes between healthy human individuals. Only in-frame clones appear in the TCRdb table, and some are missing; sequencing was by immunoSEQ multiplex PCR. This table holds approximately 500,000 clones, roughly 79% found once. Sequenced material: PBMCs. The receptors were sampled from a woman aged 40 to 55 in good health. Some clones in this sample may be carry-over from other donors' samples. CDR3s include the opening cysteine and the closing phenylalanine or tryptophan. Fields, in order: CDR3 protein, CDR3 DNA, clone size, V gene, J gene, D gene, CDR3 length. D genes are given only for firm matches. Where a row states a size, it is once, few, many or the class of an expanded clone; other rows omit it.

CDR3: CASSQEASGSGELFF; DNA: TGCGCCAGCAGCCAAGAAGCTAGCGGGAGCGGGGAGCTGTTTTTT; size: -; V: TRBV4-1; J: TRBJ2-2; D: TRBD2; length: 15
CDR3: CASSPHQTGLYGYTF; DNA: TGTGCCAGCAGCCCCCACCAAACAGGGTTGTACGGCTACACCTTC; size: -; V: TRBV7-2; J: TRBJ1-2; D: -; length: 15
CDR3: CASRSPGTGEGRSGYTF; DNA: TGTGCCAGCAGATCCCCCGGGACAGGGGAAGGCCGGTCTGGCTACACCTTC; size: -; V: TRBV28; J: TRBJ1-2; D: TRBD1; length: 17
CDR3: CSVQGAGGNTIYF; DNA: TGCAGCGTGCAGGGGGCGGGAGGAAACACCATATATTTT; size: -; V: TRBV29-1; J: TRBJ1-3; D: TRBD1; length: 13
CDR3: CASSRPATGFQPQHF; DNA: TGTGCCAGCAGCCGCCCAGCGACAGGGTTTCAGCCCCAGCATTTT; size: few; V: TRBV28; J: TRBJ1-5; D: TRBD1; length: 15
CDR3: CASSPEGRGPGELFF; DNA: TGTGCCAGCAGCCCCGAGGGTCGGGGCCCCGGGGAGCTGTTTTTT; size: -; V: TRBV9; J: TRBJ2-2; D: -; length: 15
CDR3: CASSFGRDSYNEQFF; DNA: TGTGCCAGCAGCTTCGGGCGGGACTCCTACAATGAGCAGTTCTTC; size: -; V: TRBV5-4; J: TRBJ2-1; D: -; length: 15
CDR3: CASSTWTGMNTEAFF; DNA: TGTGCCAGCAGCACATGGACAGGGATGAACACTGAAGCTTTCTTT; size: -; V: TRBV7-3; J: TRBJ1-1; D: TRBD1; length: 15
CDR3: CASRDSNYEQYF; DNA: TGTGCCAGCCGGGACAGTAATTACGAGCAGTACTTC; size: -; V: TRBV28; J: TRBJ2-7; D: TRBD1; length: 12
CDR3: CASSLSGTSGTWGRRTDTQYF; DNA: TGCGCCAGCAGCTTATCCGGGACTAGCGGGACCTGGGGACGTCGCACAGATACGCAGTATTTT; size: -; V: TRBV5-1; J: TRBJ2-3; D: TRBD2; length: 21
CDR3: CASSFLGRDTGELFF; DNA: TGTGCCAGCAGCTTCCTCGGGAGAGACACCGGGGAGCTGTTTTTT; size: -; V: TRBV7-9; J: TRBJ2-2; D: -; length: 15
CDR3: CASSQDWATFIPYGYTF; DNA: TGCGCCAGCAGCCAAGATTGGGCGACATTCATCCCCTATGGCTACACCTTC; size: -; V: TRBV4-3; J: TRBJ1-2; D: -; length: 17
CDR3: CAWKMTGGNYGYTF; DNA: TGTGCCTGGAAGATGACAGGGGGAAACTATGGCTACACCTTC; size: few; V: TRBV30; J: TRBJ1-2; D: TRBD1; length: 14
CDR3: CSVALSTDYNSPLHF; DNA: TGCAGCGTCGCACTTAGCACAGACTATAATTCACCCCTCCACTTT; size: -; V: TRBV29-1; J: TRBJ1-6; D: -; length: 15
CDR3: CAVMRGREGVDTQYF; DNA: TGTGCCGTCATGAGAGGTCGGGAGGGCGTAGATACGCAGTATTTT; size: -; V: TRBV30; J: TRBJ2-3; D: TRBD2; length: 15
CDR3: CASSLRLAGYTGELFF; DNA: TGTGCCAGCAGCTTACGACTAGCGGGATACACCGGGGAGCTGTTTTTT; size: few; V: TRBV7-2; J: TRBJ2-2; D: TRBD2; length: 16
CDR3: CASSLGLAGVSEQYF; DNA: TGTGCCAGCAGCCTCGGACTAGCGGGAGTGAGCGAGCAGTACTTC; size: -; V: TRBV5-8; J: TRBJ2-7; D: TRBD2; length: 15
CDR3: CASSLGRAYNQPQHF; DNA: TGTGCCAGCAGCTTGGGCCGGGCGTACAATCAGCCCCAGCATTTT; size: -; V: TRBV7-2; J: TRBJ1-5; D: -; length: 15
CDR3: CASSLWTASSGNTIYF; DNA: TGTGCCAGCAGTTTATGGACAGCGAGCTCTGGAAACACCATATATTTT; size: -; V: TRBV28; J: TRBJ1-3; D: -; length: 16
CDR3: CASSKPGNYGYTF; DNA: TGTGCCAGCAGTAAACCCGGGAACTATGGCTACACCTTC; size: -; V: TRBV6-5; J: TRBJ1-2; D: -; length: 13